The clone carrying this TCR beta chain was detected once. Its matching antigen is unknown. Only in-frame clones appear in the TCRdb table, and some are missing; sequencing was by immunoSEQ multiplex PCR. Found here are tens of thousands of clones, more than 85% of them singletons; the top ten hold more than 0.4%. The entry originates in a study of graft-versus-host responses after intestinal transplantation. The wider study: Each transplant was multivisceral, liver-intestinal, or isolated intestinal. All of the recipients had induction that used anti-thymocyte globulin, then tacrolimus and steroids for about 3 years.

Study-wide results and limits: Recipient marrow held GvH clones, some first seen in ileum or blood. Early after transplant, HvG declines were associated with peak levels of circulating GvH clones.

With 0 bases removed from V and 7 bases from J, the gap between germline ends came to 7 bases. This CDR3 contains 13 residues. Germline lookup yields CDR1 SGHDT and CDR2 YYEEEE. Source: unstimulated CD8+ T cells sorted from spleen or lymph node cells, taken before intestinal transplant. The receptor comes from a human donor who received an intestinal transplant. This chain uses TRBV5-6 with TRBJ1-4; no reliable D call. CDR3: CASSLGEGEKLFF. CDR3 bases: TGTGCCAGCAGCTTGGGGGAGGGTGAAAAACTGTTTTTT.